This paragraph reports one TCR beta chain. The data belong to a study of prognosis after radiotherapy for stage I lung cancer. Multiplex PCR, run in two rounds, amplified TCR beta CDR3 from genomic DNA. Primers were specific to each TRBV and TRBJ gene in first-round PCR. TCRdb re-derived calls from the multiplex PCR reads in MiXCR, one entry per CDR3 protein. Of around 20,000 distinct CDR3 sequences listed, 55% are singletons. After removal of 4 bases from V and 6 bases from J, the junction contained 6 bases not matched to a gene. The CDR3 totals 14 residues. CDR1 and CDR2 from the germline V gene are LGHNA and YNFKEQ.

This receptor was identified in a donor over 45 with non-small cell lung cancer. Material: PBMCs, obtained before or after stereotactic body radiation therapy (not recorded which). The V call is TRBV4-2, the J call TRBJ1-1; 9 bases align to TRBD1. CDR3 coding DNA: TGTGCCAGCAGCCGCACAGGGGGCGTTTCTGAAGCTTTCTTT. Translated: CASSRTGGVSEAFF.